The T cell receptor (beta chain) described here comes from a study of CD8+ T cells in alopecia areata. This CDR3 spans 15 amino acids. V was pared by 2 bases and J by 5 bases, with 15 bases between. Germline values: CDR1 SGHRS, CDR2 YFSETQ. Notes on this clone: The target antigen is unknown.

Specified treatment: oral pan-JAK inhibitor, 5-10 mg twice daily. Peripheral blood and lesional scalp punch biopsies came from alopecia areata patients. The authors extracted RNA and reverse transcribed it into cDNA as the sequencing template. Method: immunoSEQ multiplex PCR; TCRdb's copy keeps in-frame clones and lacks some. The table shows about 210,000 clones, with less than 45% occurring only once. Study-level points and caveats: Numerous clones, expanded in lesions, remained in scalp and blood during tofacitinib.

The specimen comprised CD4+ T cells sorted from blood, sampled at roughly week 36, from a patient treated with tofacitinib. The sequence derives from a human donor with alopecia areata. The rearrangement links TRBV5-1 to TRBJ2-3; a weak D match, TRBD2 (5 bases). The CDR3 nucleotides are TGCGCCAGCAGCTTTAAGCAGATCGGGGTAGATACGCAGTATTTT. Translating it yields CASSFKQIGVDTQYF.